The 27 T cell receptor beta chains reported below all come from one sample, sequenced in a study of blood T cell repertoires in COVID-19. Sequencing was performed with immunoSEQ multiplex PCR; in TCRdb, only in-frame clones are kept and a portion is missing. The table lists some 240,000 clones, 82% of them singletons, with over 4% in the top ten. The specimen sequenced was peripheral blood. Receptor source: a woman in her 70s with COVID-19, enrolled during active disease.

By its share, this clone is medium-sized. The chain joins TRBV29-1 to TRBJ1-5; D is perhaps TRBD1 (5 bases). Deletions cut 5 bases from V and 4 bases from J, with 12 bases between. This CDR3 has 13 residues. Germline CDR1 and CDR2: SQVTM and ANQGSEA. Written as DNA, the CDR3 is TGCAGCGTTCTCGGGGGAGTAAATCAGCCCCAGCATTTT. Translating gives CSVLGGVNQPQHF.

This rearrangement joins TRBV28 to TRBJ2-7; TRBD2 aligns across 8 bases. Per germline, CDR1 MDHEN and CDR2 SYDVKM. V gave up 8 bases and J gave up 2 bases; unmatched junction bases: 17. The CDR3 loop spans 17 amino acids. The CDR3 coding sequence is TGTGCCAGCGGTCTTGCTTGGGGGGGGCGGGAGGCCTACGAGCAGTACTTC. This sequence encodes CASGLAWGGREAYEQYF. Full variable domain (missing parts from reference TRBV28 and TRBJ2-7): DVKVTQSSRYLVKRTGEKVFLECVQDMDHENMFWYRQDPGLGLRLIYFSYDVKMKEKGDIPEGYSVSREKKERFSLILESASTNQTSMYLCASGLAWGGREAYEQYFGPGTRLTVT.

The rearrangement links TRBV19 to TRBJ1-5, with D uncertain. Germline V gives CDR1 LNHDA, CDR2 SQIVND (reference sequence). This CDR3 comprises 12 residues. V lost 8 bases, J lost 5 bases, and 10 bases lay in between. The DNA for the CDR3 is TGTGCCAGTTCTGACATTTATCAGCCCCAGCATTTT. This codes for CASSDIYQPQHF.

The gene calls are TRBV7-2 and TRBJ2-3, with 16 bases lining up with TRBD2. The CDR3 length is 16 residues. Germline V CDR1 and CDR2: SGHTA, FQGNSA. V trimming: 5 bases; J trimming: 5 bases; junction bases outside the gene matches: 4. This chain's CDR3 is CASSPGTSGRVDTQYF. The CDR3 DNA is TGTGCCAGCAGCCCAGGGACTAGCGGGAGGGTAGATACGCAGTATTTT.

This clone was recorded a few times. V and J are TRBV6-2 or TRBV6-3 and TRBJ2-5; the D gene is possibly TRBD2 (5 bases). Trimming stripped 5 bases from V and 7 bases from J, with 11 bases between. Germline CDR1 reads MNHEY; CDR2 reads SVGEGT. The CDR3 is made up of 12 amino acids. The CDR3 sequence is CASSPRGRTQYF. CDR3 sequence (DNA): TGTGCCAGCAGTCCACGGGGTAGGACCCAGTACTTC.

A word on this clone: In the same sample, other DNA sequences code for this CDR3. The chain combines TRBV9 with TRBJ2-5; D gene ambiguous. Germline assignment: CDR1 SGDLS and CDR2 YYNGEE. V lost 2 bases and J lost 5, with 10 bases in between. The CDR3 is 13 residues long. The CDR3, as DNA: TGTGCCAGCAGCGTGGGCCCCGTGGAGACCCAGTACTTC. Its protein is CASSVGPVETQYF.

The count of this clone is one. The rearrangement uses TRBV5-1 and TRBJ2-3; tentatively, D is TRBD2 (6 bases). This CDR3 is built from 15 residues. Trimming cost V 3 bases and J 4 bases, with 15 bases left between them. The germline V gene has CDR1 SGHRS and CDR2 YFSETQ. The CDR3 DNA reads as TGCGCCAGCAGCTGGGCGACTAGTAACGCAGATACGCAGTATTTT. Protein sequence: CASSWATSNADTQYF.

The chain links TRBV28 to TRBJ2-1, with 9 bases aligning to TRBD2. CDR3 length: 15 residues. CDR1 is MDHEN and CDR2 is SYDVKM in the germline V gene. V lost 5 bases and J lost 6; bases outside the gene matches: 8. CDR3 nucleotides: TGTGCCAGCAGTCTCTTAGCGGGAGCCCCCAATGAGCAGTTCTTC. It yields the protein CASSLLAGAPNEQFF. The whole variable domain, filled in from reference TRBV28 and TRBJ2-1, reads DVKVTQSSRYLVKRTGEKVFLECVQDMDHENMFWYRQDPGLGLRLIYFSYDVKMKEKGDIPEGYSVSREKKERFSLILESASTNQTSMYLCASSLLAGAPNEQFFGPGTRLTVL.

This sequence joins TRBV5-1 and TRBJ1-4, with 9 bases lining up with TRBD1. Germline assignment: CDR1 SGHRS and CDR2 YFSETQ. The CDR3 has 15 residues. The ends lost 3 bases at V and 3 bases at J; junction bases unmatched: 3. CDR3: CASSYTGGSNEKLFF. In nucleotides, the CDR3 is TGCGCCAGCAGCTACACAGGGGGCTCTAATGAAAAACTGTTTTTT.

The chain has TRBV7-2 and TRBJ1-5, with D possibly matching TRBD1 (5 bases). This CDR3 has 14 amino acids. The ends were cut back, 1 base at V and 6 bases at J, with 10 bases in the middle. Per the germline V gene, CDR1 is SGHTA and CDR2 is FQGNSA. CDR3 nucleotide sequence: TGTGCCAGCAGCTTAGAGTTTAGGGGTCAGCCCCAGCATTTT. Its protein product is CASSLEFRGQPQHF.

Only a few counts were recorded for this clone. This rearrangement joins TRBV12-3 or TRBV12-4 to TRBJ2-7, with TRBD1 as a possible D gene (6 bases). Trimming took off 6 bases at V and 9 bases at J, with 15 bases between the two ends. The CDR3 totals 12 residues. The chain's CDR3 is CASSQQGFGQYF. CDR3 nucleotide sequence: TGTGCCAGCAGCCAGCAGGGGTTCGGGCAGTACTTC.

The V and J genes are TRBV5-1 and TRBJ2-7, with 7 bases lining up with TRBD1. V was pared by 2 bases and J by 2 bases, with 4 bases of the junction left unmatched. The CDR3 totals 14 residues. Germline CDR1 SGHRS, CDR2 YFSETQ. The CDR3 reads CASSFRDRTYEQYF. In DNA form, the CDR3 reads TGCGCCAGCAGCTTCCGGGACAGAACCTACGAGCAGTACTTC. The variable domain in full, with the rest retrieved from reference TRBV5-1 and TRBJ2-7, is KAGVTQTPRYLIKTRGQQVTLSCSPISGHRSVSWYQQTPGQGLQFLFEYFSETQRNKGNFPGRFSGRQFSNSRSEMNVSTLELGDSALYLCASSFRDRTYEQYFGPGTRLTVT.

The rearrangement joins TRBV28 to TRBJ1-1; D call uncertain. The CDR3 sequence is 13 residues long. V shed 8 bases and J shed 5 bases, with 15 bases lying between them. The germline V gene has CDR1 MDHEN and CDR2 SYDVKM. CDR3 DNA sequence: TGTGCCAGCTTGGGTGGGAGTAGGACTGAAGCTTTCTTT. Amino acid sequence: CASLGGSRTEAFF.

CDR3 sequence: CASSSQGPGRNIQYF. As DNA, the CDR3 is TGTGCCAGCAGCTCCCAGGGACCGGGGAGGAACATTCAGTACTTC. The J gene is TRBJ2-4, the V gene TRBV5-5; tentatively, D is TRBD2 (6 bases). The length of the CDR3 is 15 residues. V was pared by 3 bases and J by 7 bases, with 17 bases between. Germline CDR1 reads SGHKS; CDR2 reads YYEKEE (reference sequence).

CDR3 coding DNA: TGTGCCAGCAGTTTAAGAGGGAGTTCCGCCCCCTCTAATTTGGCCCAGTACTTC. Translating it yields CASSLRGSSAPSNLAQYF. The chain is built from TRBV28 and TRBJ2-5; D is possibly TRBD2 (5 bases). Germline V lookup: CDR1 MDHEN, CDR2 SYDVKM. CDR3 size: 18 residues. Deletions cut 2 bases from V and 9 bases from J, with 28 bases between.

J is TRBJ2-3 and V is TRBV19, with 7 positions matching TRBD1. Germline V gives CDR1 LNHDA, CDR2 SQIVND (reference sequence). The CDR3 totals 14 residues. Trimming cost V 5 bases and J 3 bases; bases outside gene matches: 5. Written as DNA, the CDR3 is TGTGCCAGTAGTGACCGGGACAGAACAGATACGCAGTATTTT. Translated, it gives CASSDRDRTDTQYF.

This clone occurred once. V and J are TRBV3-1 (or the pseudogene TRBV3-2) and TRBJ2-7; 11 bases match TRBD1. The CDR3 contains 15 residues. Germline V gene data show CDR1 as LGHDT and CDR2 as YNNKEL (reference sequence). Trimming at V came to 3 bases and at J to 1 base, leaving 2 bases not matched to a gene. CDR3 in DNA: TGTGCCAGCAGCCAGGGACAGGGGGGGTCCTACGAGCAGTACTTC. Protein: CASSQGQGGSYEQYF.

At least ten counts were recorded for this clone. The chain recombines TRBV6-2 or TRBV6-3 with TRBJ2-7; D is uncertain. The CDR3 has 15 amino acids. The ends were cut back, 6 bases at V and 3 bases at J, with 18 bases in the middle. Germline V CDR1 and CDR2: MNHEY, SVGEGT. The CDR3 DNA sequence: TGTGCCAGCAGCCAGCAAGCAGGTTTCGACTACGAGCAGTACTTC. Amino acid sequence: CASSQQAGFDYEQYF.

This chain joins TRBV3-1 (or the pseudogene TRBV3-2) and TRBJ1-4, with D possibly matching TRBD1 (6 bases). The CDR3 is 14 residues long. Trimming left V 1 base short and J 11 bases short, with 14 bases between. Germline CDR1 is LGHDT and CDR2 is YNNKEL (reference sequence). The CDR3 nucleotides are TGTGCCAGCAGCCAAGTTTCGGGGGGCGGTAAACTGTTTTTT. This encodes CASSQVSGGGKLFF.

The chain links TRBV29-1 to TRBJ1-1, with 7 bases lining up with TRBD1. V shed 4 bases, J shed 4 bases, and the junction held 6 bases outside the gene matches. CDR3 size: 13 residues. Germline values: CDR1 SQVTM, CDR2 ANQGSEA. The CDR3 spells CSVARGLTTEAFF. The CDR3 DNA follows: TGCAGCGTTGCTAGGGGGCTCACCACTGAAGCTTTCTTT.

The chain carries TRBV18 and TRBJ2-7, with 7 bases identical to TRBD1. Germline V gene lookup returns CDR1 KGHSH and CDR2 LQKENI. The V gene end was trimmed by 4 bases and the J gene end by 6 bases; junction bases not matched to a gene: 12. The CDR3 contains 15 residues. The CDR3 nucleotides read TGTGCCAGCTCACAGAGCCGGGACAGAGGTTTCGAGCAGTACTTC. This gives the protein CASSQSRDRGFEQYF.

The rearrangement links TRBV7-9 to TRBJ1-1; D possibly corresponds to TRBD1 (5 bases). CDR1 is SEHNR and CDR2 is FQNEAQ in the germline V gene (reference sequence). With 8 bases removed from V and 5 bases from J, the gap between germline ends came to 18 bases. The CDR3 runs 14 residues. The CDR3 nucleotides are TGTGCCAGCGCAGTATCAGGGCTTGGAACTGAAGCTTTCTTT. Translating gives CASAVSGLGTEAFF.

This clone appeared a single time. This chain joins TRBV5-1 and TRBJ2-3, with TRBD1 identical over 8 bases. CDR1 SGHRS and CDR2 YFSETQ come from the germline V gene. Trimming took 5 bases from V and 2 from J; bases not matched to a gene: 7. The CDR3 totals 15 residues. The CDR3 sequence is CASRLGQANTDTQYF. CDR3 in DNA: TGCGCCAGCAGGCTGGGACAGGCGAACACAGATACGCAGTATTTT. The variable domain in full, with the rest retrieved from reference TRBV5-1 and TRBJ2-3, is KAGVTQTPRYLIKTRGQQVTLSCSPISGHRSVSWYQQTPGQGLQFLFEYFSETQRNKGNFPGRFSGRQFSNSRSEMNVSTLELGDSALYLCASRLGQANTDTQYFGPGTRLTVL.

The CDR3 bases are TGTGCCACCAGCGGGGGACTCCATCCGGATCAGCCCCAGCATTTT. Translation: CATSGGLHPDQPQHF. The gene calls are TRBV15 and TRBJ1-5; D possibly corresponds to TRBD1 (5 bases). V was clipped by 5 bases and J by 5 bases, with 16 bases between them. CDR1 is LNHNV and CDR2 is YYDKDF in the germline V gene (reference sequence). The CDR3 runs to 15 residues.

This clone was counted a single time. The chain couples TRBV18 to TRBJ1-6; TRBD1 aligns across 7 bases. Trimming removed 4 bases from V and 9 bases from J; junction bases left unmatched: 12. Germline values: CDR1 KGHSH, CDR2 LQKENI. The CDR3 is 16 residues long. This CDR3 reads CASSHNNRGVGSPLHF. DNA for the CDR3: TGTGCCAGCTCACACAATAACAGGGGAGTAGGTTCACCCCTCCACTTT.

This clone was observed a handful of times. The chain combines TRBV21-1 with TRBJ2-7; the DNA was not used to check the table's D call, TRBD2. TRBV21-1 has pseudogene status. The CDR3 contains 17 residues. CDR3 sequence (DNA): TGTGCCAGCAGCGAAGGGACTAGCGGGAGTATTTCACGGGAGCAGTACTTC. This encodes CASSEGTSGSISREQYF.

This rearrangement joins TRBV7-8 to TRBJ1-4, with D unclear. V was trimmed by 5 bases and J by 1 base, leaving 11 bases between them. Germline CDR1 SGHVS, CDR2 FQNEAQ. The CDR3 is made up of 15 amino acids. This chain's CDR3 is CASSGRRGTNEKLFF. The CDR3 coding sequence is TGTGCCAGCAGCGGGAGGCGAGGAACTAATGAAAAACTGTTTTTT.